This T cell receptor beta chain was observed in a study of cytomegalovirus exposure and HLA in healthy donors. Study-level points and caveats: Cytomegalovirus association was listed for around 180 TCR beta chains.

Note on this clone: Its antigen is not identified.

The repertoire was sequenced with immunoSEQ multiplex PCR; TCRdb's copy has only in-frame clones and lacks some. The profile covers about 160,000 clones, with roughly nine tenths appearing a single time and 4.5% to 7% taken by the ten largest. Germline CDR1 and CDR2: SEHNR and FQNEAQ (reference sequence). The CDR3 extends over 15 amino acids. The V end was cut by 5 bases, the J end by 5 bases, with 16 bases between. The V and J genes are TRBV7-9 and TRBJ2-1; D not resolved. The sequencing input was PBMCs. This TCR was recovered from a woman in her 30s in good health and CMV-seronegative. The CDR3 nucleotides are TGTGCCAGCAGCCCACCCGGCTACAGAAACAATGAGCAGTTCTTC. Translated: CASSPPGYRNNEQFF. The full variable domain, its missing parts supplied by reference TRBV7-9 and TRBJ2-1, is DTGVSQNPRHKITKRGQNVTFRCDPISEHNRLYWYRQTLGQGPEFLTYFQNEAQLEKSRLLSDRFSAERPKGSFSTLEIQRTEQGDSAMYLCASSPPGYRNNEQFFGPGTRLTVL.